The 7 T cell receptor beta chains given below trace back to one sample, sequenced in a study of CD8 T cells in ankylosing spondylitis. Study-wide points: For ankylosing spondylitis blood, a TCR beta motif of fewer than 10 highly homologous variants appeared characteristic.

For these receptors, no antigen is known. TCRdb re-called the 5' RACE reads through MiXCR, storing one row per CDR3 protein. The data hold under 450,000 distinct CDR3 sequences, with 15% to 20% observed a single time. What was sequenced was blood, either unsorted or a sorted T cell fraction (not recorded which). The origin of the receptors is a male donor with ankylosing spondylitis.

The V call is TRBV2, the J call TRBJ2-2; D ambiguous. V was clipped by 6 bases and J by 3 bases, with 8 bases between them. This CDR3 has 13 amino acids. Germline-derived CDR1 and CDR2 are SNHLY and FYNNEI. The CDR3 here is CASRVDDTGELFF. In DNA, the CDR3 is TGTGCCAGCAGAGTGGATGACACCGGGGAGCTGTTTTTT.

This clonotype has only a few counts. This CDR3 reads CSAGPLGSVPDTQYF. Here the CDR3 DNA reads TGCAGTGCTGGGCCCCTCGGGAGTGTGCCAGATACGCAGTATTTT. V and J are TRBV20-1 and TRBJ2-3; D is perhaps TRBD2 (6 bases). Germline assignment: CDR1 DFQATT and CDR2 SNEGSKA (reference sequence). CDR3 length: 15 residues. Between the trimmed V and J ends, which lost 5 bases and 4 bases, there was a span of 19 bases.

This clonotype was recorded at least ten times. The chain links TRBV20-1 to TRBJ1-5; 8 bases align to TRBD1. CDR1 and CDR2 from the germline V gene are DFQATT and SNEGSKA (reference sequence). CDR3 length equals 16 residues. Trimming removed 0 bases from V and 6 bases from J; junction bases left unmatched: 10. The CDR3 protein is CSARDFAGQGFQPQHF. The CDR3 nucleotides read TGCAGTGCTAGAGATTTTGCCGGACAGGGATTTCAGCCCCAGCATTTT.

This clonotype has more than one count but fewer than ten. The chain couples TRBV30 to TRBJ2-1; D might be TRBD1 or TRBD2, each matching 5 bases. Germline CDR1 and CDR2: GTSNPN and SVGIG (reference sequence). V lost 2 bases, J lost 7 bases, and 9 bases lay in between. CDR3 length equals 12 residues. This CDR3 is CAWSWDRNEQFF. CDR3 in DNA: TGTGCCTGGAGTTGGGACCGTAATGAGCAGTTCTTC.

This clonotype was observed a handful of times. The rearrangement joins TRBV3-1 to TRBJ2-7; 7 bases agree with TRBD1. CDR1 is LGHDT and CDR2 is YNNKEL in the germline V gene (reference sequence). Trimming took 1 base from V and 4 from J; bases not matched to a gene: 4. This CDR3 is 14 amino acids long. The chain's CDR3 is CASSQGDRAYEQYF. The DNA for the CDR3 is TGTGCCAGCAGCCAAGGGGACAGAGCTTACGAGCAGTACTTC.

The rearrangement joins TRBV25-1 to TRBJ2-2; TRBD1 or TRBD2 may be the D gene (6 bases each). Germline CDR1 is MGHDK and CDR2 is SYGVNS. The CDR3 is 16 amino acids. Trimming took off 1 base at V and 7 bases at J, with 16 bases between the two ends. The CDR3 coding sequence is TGTGCCAGCAGTGAATCAATAGGGGGGCTAGTCGGGGAGCTGTTTTTT. Protein sequence: CASSESIGGLVGELFF.

This chain joins TRBV7-3 and TRBJ2-1; TRBD2 agrees at 8 bases. The trim removed 3 bases at V and 0 bases at J, leaving 4 bases unmatched. Germline loops: CDR1 SGHTA, CDR2 FQGTGA. The CDR3 extends over 16 amino acids. CDR3 loop: CASSLDSGTSYNEQFF. In nucleotides, the CDR3 is TGTGCCAGCAGCTTGGATAGCGGGACCTCCTACAATGAGCAGTTCTTC.